This T cell receptor beta chain stems from a study of blood T cell repertoires in COVID-19 (dated by TCRdb to 2018 to 2021). With regard to the full study: Collaborator samples came from the United States, Italy and Spain and covered acute and convalescent phases of COVID-19. The material from the prospective study consisted of cDNA or gDNA derived from T cells, B-cell-depleted T cells, or PBMCs. Subjects who had been exposed to COVID-19, were actively infected with it, or had recovered from it provided the deeply sampled blood TCRbeta repertoires that made up the dataset. The repertoires were released in a freely available public database meant as a resource for research on the immune response to SARS-CoV-2. Samples came from the ongoing ImmuneRACE study (first 160 participants) plus 1,254 subjects from 6 global collaborators. Nearly every sample came with metadata listing a de-identified subject ID, COVID-19 status, age in years and sex. Where available, HLA class I and class II types were taken from metadata supplied by the sample provider and were not determined by assay-based typing.

As regards this clone: It lacks a known antigen. No clone much larger than this one lies a single base away; base qualities are absent.

TCRbeta CDR3 regions were amplified from genomic DNA by means of the immunoSEQ Assay, a bias-controlled multiplex PCR. In the original analysis: The number of nucleated cells in each sample was estimated by amplification of reference gene primers within the assay. To quantify the absolute abundance of each unique TCRbeta CDR3 rearrangement, sequence reads were collapsed and filtered. For each sample, productive Simpson clonality was calculated as the square root of Simpson's diversity index over productive rearrangements. Imported from immuneACCESS, the table was reduced by TCRdb to in-frame sequences with V and J called. These copies leave out some clones; in studies compared against another copy, an unresolved V gene accounts for under half, and the cause of the remainder is not known. V and J calls and clone size are copied from that table; D and trimming were computed from the DNA. Counted in this sample were approximately 230,000 clones; nearly 90% of them appeared once. The top ten clones comprise 3% to 3.5% of the sample.

Overall study results and their limits: The amount of clinical and demographic metadata varied by source and participant and was provided uncurated.

Collaborating institutions collected whole blood in K2EDTA tubes following their own protocols. Collaborator samples were shipped for TCRbeta analysis as frozen whole blood, isolated PBMCs, or DNA extracted from either sample type. Reading the germline V gene gives CDR1 SGHTS and CDR2 YDEGEE. There are 16 amino acids in the CDR3, from cysteine to phenylalanine inclusive. Only the CDR3 portion is preserved as DNA: 48 bases, with reading frame beginning at the first base. V and J are trimmed by 4 bases and 5 bases, and the gene matches miss 11 bases of the junction. Sequencing used peripheral blood. This TCR derives from a man in his late teens or twenties with active or convalescent COVID-19. Recombination linked TRBV5-8 to TRBJ2-1; 8 central bases correspond to TRBD2. CDR3 protein: CASSILLGLVDNEQFF. The DNA sequence reads TGTGCCAGCAGCATTCTGTTGGGACTAGTCGACAATGAGCAGTTCTTC.